Listed here is a single T cell receptor (beta chain). Original processing notes: Scientists estimated how many nucleated cells there were by amplifying reference gene primers. Repertoires were generated with immunoSEQ multiplex PCR, while TCRdb's copy carries only in-frame clones and drops some. V and J calls and clone size are those listed in that table; D and trimming were worked out from the DNA. The sample includes tens of thousands of clones, around 91% of them seen just once. This entry comes from a study of blood T cell repertoires in COVID-19. This CDR3 has 13 residues. Germline values: CDR1 SNHLY, CDR2 FYNNEI. Trimming took 5 bases from V and 3 from J; bases not matched to a gene: 1.

Material for sequencing was peripheral blood. V and J are TRBV2 and TRBJ1-5; TRBD1 matches at 7 bases. This clonotype was sampled from a human donor in a cohort sampled during active COVID-19. CDR3: CASSTGVNQPQHF. CDR3 nucleotides: TGTGCCAGCAGTACAGGGGTCAATCAGCCCCAGCATTTT.